This TCR beta chain was identified in a study of T cell repertoires in cytomegalovirus infection. Study-level information: CMV infection and matching HLA type were both indicated by public TCR beta signatures.

TCRdb re-called the reads through MiXCR, storing one row per CDR3 protein. The repertoire holds a few hundred thousand distinct CDR3 sequences, with approximately 9.1% as singletons. V was clipped by 3 bases and J by 3 bases; unmatched bases: 12. The CDR3 has 17 residues. Looked up from germline, CDR1 is ENHRY and CDR2 is SYGVKD. This TCR was recovered from a human donor in good health (CMV status not recorded). Some clones in this sample may be carry-over from other donors' samples. J is TRBJ2-7 and V is TRBV10-3; 9 bases agree with TRBD1. The specimen was PBMCs. CDR3 loop: CAISEMGRTGANYEQYF. CDR3 DNA sequence: TGTGCCATCAGTGAAATGGGCCGGACAGGGGCCAACTACGAGCAGTACTTC.